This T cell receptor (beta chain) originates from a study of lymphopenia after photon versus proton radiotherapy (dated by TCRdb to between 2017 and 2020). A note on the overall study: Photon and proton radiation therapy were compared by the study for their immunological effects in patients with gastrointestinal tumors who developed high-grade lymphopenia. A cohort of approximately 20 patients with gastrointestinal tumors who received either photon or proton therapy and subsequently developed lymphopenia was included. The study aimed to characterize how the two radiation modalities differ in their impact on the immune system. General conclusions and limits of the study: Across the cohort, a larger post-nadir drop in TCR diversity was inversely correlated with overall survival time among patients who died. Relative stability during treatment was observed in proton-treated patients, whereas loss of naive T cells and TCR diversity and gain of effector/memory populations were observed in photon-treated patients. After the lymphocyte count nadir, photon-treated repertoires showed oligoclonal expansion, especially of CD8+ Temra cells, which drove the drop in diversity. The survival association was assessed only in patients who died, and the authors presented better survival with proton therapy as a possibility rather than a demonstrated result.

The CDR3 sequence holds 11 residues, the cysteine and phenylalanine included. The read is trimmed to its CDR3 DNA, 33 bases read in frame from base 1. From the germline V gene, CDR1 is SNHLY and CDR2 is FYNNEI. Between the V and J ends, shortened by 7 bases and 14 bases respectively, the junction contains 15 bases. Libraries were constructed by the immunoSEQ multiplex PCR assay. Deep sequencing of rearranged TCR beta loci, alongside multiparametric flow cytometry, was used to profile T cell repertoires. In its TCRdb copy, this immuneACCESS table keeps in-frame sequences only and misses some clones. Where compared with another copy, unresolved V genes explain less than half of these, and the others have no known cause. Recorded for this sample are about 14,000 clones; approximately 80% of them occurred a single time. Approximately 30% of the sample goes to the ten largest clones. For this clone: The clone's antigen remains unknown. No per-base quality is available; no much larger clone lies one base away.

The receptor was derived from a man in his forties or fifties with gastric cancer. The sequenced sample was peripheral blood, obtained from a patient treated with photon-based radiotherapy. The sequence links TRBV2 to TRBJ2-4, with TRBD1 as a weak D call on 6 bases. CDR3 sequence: CASTDRLREYF. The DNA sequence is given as TGTGCCAGCACAGACAGGTTGAGGGAGTACTTC.